The clone carrying this T cell receptor beta chain was picked up many times. The data derive from a study of early T cells in non-severe SARS-CoV-2 infection. TCRdb re-derived calls from the 5' RACE reads in MiXCR, one entry per CDR3 protein. The sample lists about 35,000 distinct CDR3 sequences; around 5.7% were seen once. This clonotype was obtained from an adult who was a healthcare worker with PCR-confirmed SARS-CoV-2 infection or an uninfected control (not recorded which). Sequencing was carried out using whole blood.

The CDR3 nucleotides read TGTGCCAGCAGCTTGTCCCGGGGGTTCACAGATACGCAGTATTTT. Protein product: CASSLSRGFTDTQYF. The chain couples TRBV5-4 to TRBJ2-3; perhaps TRBD2 as D (6 bases). The CDR3 length is 15 residues. Trimming removed 1 base from V and 2 bases from J, with 11 bases in between. From germline, CDR1 is SGHNT and CDR2 YYREEE (reference sequence).